The entry below gives a single TCR beta chain sequence along with its context. As yet, its antigen is unknown. The CDR3 is made up of 14 amino acids. V lost 3 bases to trimming and J lost 7 bases, with 16 bases between them. Germline V gene sequence: CDR1 SNHLY, CDR2 FYNNEI. TCRdb keeps only in-frame clones here, not all; method: immunoSEQ multiplex PCR. The data contain roughly 13,000 clones, around 84% of them seen just once; the ten biggest clones take up roughly 18%. Drawing of blood for sampling happened at baseline, at cycle 4 day 1, and at cycle 7 day 1. The data originate from a study of OX40 agonist ivuxolimab in advanced cancers. The wider study: About 40% of patients had received prior checkpoint inhibitor therapy.

Study-wide results and caveats: Both CD4+ and CD8+ T cell populations in blood had undergone clonal expansion by week 6 at 0.1 to 3.0 mg/kg. Expanded peripheral T-cell antigen specificity went undetermined.

J is TRBJ2-7 and V is TRBV2; D is perhaps TRBD1 or TRBD2 (5 bases each). This clonotype originated in an adult with an advanced solid tumor such as melanoma, head and neck, liver or kidney cancer. Here the sequenced sample was CD4+ or CD8+ T cells sorted from blood, taken in a trial of the OX40 agonist ivuxolimab. CDR3 loop: CASSDGTSQGEQYF. The DNA of the CDR3 is TGTGCCAGCAGTGACGGGACCTCTCAGGGAGAGCAGTACTTC.